The rows below give T cell receptor beta chains drawn from one sample of a study of cytomegalovirus exposure and HLA in healthy donors. Assay: immunoSEQ multiplex PCR; the TCRdb copy retains only in-frame clones and omits some. The repertoire consists of approximately 120,000 clones, with under 85% occurring once and the leading ten covering 7.7%. The material sequenced was PBMCs. Every receptor here comes from a woman in her fifties or sixties in good health and CMV-seropositive. The CDR3 runs from the conserved cysteine through the conserved F or W. A D gene is named only where the DNA matches it firmly. Expanded clones get a size class; other rows say once, few or many, or leave the size out.

clone size: -
V gene: TRBV5-6
D gene: -
J gene: TRBJ2-5
CDR3 protein: CASSLTVLKTQYF
CDR3 DNA: TGTGCCAGCAGCTTGACAGTATTGAAGACCCAGTACTTC

clone size: -
V gene: TRBV4-3
D gene: TRBD2
J gene: TRBJ2-3
CDR3 protein: CASSQVVAGGEDTQYF
CDR3 DNA: TGCGCCAGCAGCCAAGTGGTAGCGGGAGGTGAAGATACGCAGTATTTT

clone size: -
V gene: TRBV7-9
D gene: TRBD1
J gene: TRBJ1-1
CDR3 protein: CASSLVGGQGGTEAFF
CDR3 DNA: TGTGCCAGCAGCTTAGTAGGGGGACAGGGTGGAACTGAAGCTTTCTTT

clone size: -
V gene: TRBV13
D gene: TRBD2
J gene: TRBJ2-1
CDR3 protein: CASSAPLGLGTSGYNEQFF
CDR3 DNA: TGTGCCAGCAGCGCCCCCTTAGGCCTTGGGACTAGCGGATACAATGAGCAGTTCTTC

clone size: -
V gene: TRBV6-5
D gene: TRBD1
J gene: TRBJ1-3
CDR3 protein: CASWDRGRTGNTIYF
CDR3 DNA: TGTGCCAGTTGGGACAGGGGGAGGACTGGAAACACCATATATTTT

clone size: -
V gene: TRBV18
D gene: -
J gene: TRBJ1-1
CDR3 protein: CASSSRGLTEAFF
CDR3 DNA: TGTGCCAGCTCATCAAGAGGGTTAACTGAAGCTTTCTTT

clone size: few
V gene: TRBV9
D gene: TRBD1
J gene: TRBJ1-4
CDR3 protein: CASSRTTGGDNEKLFF
CDR3 DNA: TGTGCCAGCAGCAGAACAACAGGGGGGGATAATGAAAAACTGTTTTTT

clone size: few
V gene: TRBV9
D gene: TRBD2
J gene: TRBJ2-1
CDR3 protein: CASSVVTSGGRNAYNEQFF
CDR3 DNA: TGTGCCAGCAGCGTAGTGACTAGCGGGGGGAGAAACGCCTACAATGAGCAGTTCTTC

clone size: -
V gene: TRBV9
D gene: TRBD1
J gene: TRBJ2-3
CDR3 protein: CASSLGTGADTQYF
CDR3 DNA: TGTGCCAGCAGCTTAGGGACAGGGGCAGATACGCAGTATTTT

clone size: -
V gene: TRBV6-1
D gene: TRBD1
J gene: TRBJ2-2
CDR3 protein: CASSRQGYTGELFF
CDR3 DNA: TGTGCCAGCAGTCGACAGGGGTACACCGGGGAGCTGTTTTTT

clone size: -
V gene: TRBV9
D gene: -
J gene: TRBJ1-2
CDR3 protein: CASSSPGTVGGGYTF
CDR3 DNA: TGTGCCAGCAGCTCCCCCGGGACGGTGGGGGGTGGCTACACCTTC

clone size: -
V gene: TRBV9
D gene: TRBD1
J gene: TRBJ1-2
CDR3 protein: CASSGGQIYGYTF
CDR3 DNA: TGTGCCAGCAGCGGGGGACAGATCTATGGCTACACCTTC

clone size: -
V gene: TRBV6-6
D gene: TRBD2
J gene: TRBJ2-1
CDR3 protein: CASSRLAGNEQFF
CDR3 DNA: TGTGCCAGCAGTAGGTTAGCGGGCAATGAGCAGTTCTTC

clone size: -
V gene: TRBV18
D gene: -
J gene: TRBJ2-7
CDR3 protein: CASSPARDSNEQYF
CDR3 DNA: TGTGCCAGCTCACCAGCGCGGGACTCTAACGAGCAGTACTTC

clone size: once
V gene: TRBV19
D gene: TRBD1
J gene: TRBJ1-5
CDR3 protein: CASSRVEGAKGNQPQHF
CDR3 DNA: TGTGCCAGTAGTAGAGTTGAGGGGGCGAAGGGCAATCAGCCCCAGCATTTT

clone size: -
V gene: TRBV7-3
D gene: TRBD2
J gene: TRBJ2-3
CDR3 protein: CASSLNGAGVTDTQYF
CDR3 DNA: TGTGCCAGCAGCTTAAACGGAGCGGGGGTCACAGATACGCAGTATTTT

clone size: few
V gene: TRBV2
D gene: -
J gene: TRBJ2-7
CDR3 protein: CASSGEGGVTYEQYF
CDR3 DNA: TGTGCCAGCAGTGGCGAAGGGGGTGTTACCTACGAGCAGTACTTC

clone size: -
V gene: TRBV9
D gene: -
J gene: TRBJ2-2
CDR3 protein: CASSVGGTGELFF
CDR3 DNA: TGTGCCAGCAGCGTAGGAGGCACCGGGGAGCTGTTTTTT

clone size: -
V gene: TRBV9
D gene: TRBD2
J gene: TRBJ2-1
CDR3 protein: CASSPGLAGGLSSYNEQFF
CDR3 DNA: TGTGCCAGCAGCCCGGGACTAGCGGGGGGTCTGAGCTCCTACAATGAGCAGTTCTTC

clone size: -
V gene: TRBV11-2
D gene: -
J gene: TRBJ2-7
CDR3 protein: CASSRGTSREYEQYF
CDR3 DNA: TGTGCCAGCAGCAGAGGGACATCGAGGGAGTACGAGCAGTACTTC

clone size: -
V gene: TRBV7-3
D gene: -
J gene: TRBJ2-1
CDR3 protein: CASSSPKGVGDEQFF
CDR3 DNA: TGTGCCAGCAGCTCTCCAAAAGGGGTAGGCGATGAGCAGTTCTTC

clone size: few
V gene: TRBV19
D gene: -
J gene: TRBJ2-5
CDR3 protein: CASSRQKNRYQETQYF
CDR3 DNA: TGTGCCAGTAGTCGACAGAAAAACCGGTACCAAGAGACCCAGTACTTC

clone size: -
V gene: TRBV6-6
D gene: TRBD1
J gene: TRBJ1-6
CDR3 protein: CASSPRGGGLPPLHF
CDR3 DNA: TGTGCCAGCAGTCCCCGCGGAGGGGGCCTTCCACCCCTCCACTTT

clone size: -
V gene: TRBV9
D gene: -
J gene: TRBJ2-1
CDR3 protein: CASSPPGTGHNEQFF
CDR3 DNA: TGTGCCAGCAGCCCCCCGGGAACGGGTCACAATGAGCAGTTCTTC

clone size: -
V gene: TRBV11-2
D gene: TRBD1
J gene: TRBJ1-1
CDR3 protein: CASSPGTGVVNTEAFF
CDR3 DNA: TGTGCCAGCAGCCCCGGGACAGGGGTTGTCAACACTGAAGCTTTCTTT

clone size: -
V gene: TRBV6-5
D gene: TRBD1
J gene: TRBJ1-4
CDR3 protein: CASSQGATHEKLFF
CDR3 DNA: TGTGCCAGCAGTCAGGGGGCAACTCATGAAAAACTGTTTTTT

clone size: -
V gene: TRBV9
D gene: TRBD2
J gene: TRBJ2-1
CDR3 protein: CASSVSGGQSSYNEQFF
CDR3 DNA: TGTGCCAGCAGCGTGAGCGGGGGGCAAAGCTCCTACAATGAGCAGTTCTTC

clone size: -
V gene: TRBV21-1
D gene: -
J gene: TRBJ2-5
CDR3 protein: CARGKVGQAHETQYF
CDR3 DNA: TGTGCCAGGGGGAAAGTGGGACAGGCCCATGAGACCCAGTACTTC

clone size: -
V gene: TRBV4-3
D gene: -
J gene: TRBJ2-4
CDR3 protein: CASSQDRAPGQNIQYF
CDR3 DNA: TGCGCCAGCAGCCAAGATCGGGCTCCAGGGCAAAACATTCAGTACTTC

clone size: -
V gene: TRBV5-1
D gene: -
J gene: TRBJ2-5
CDR3 protein: CASSFLEQETQYF
CDR3 DNA: TGCGCCAGCAGCTTCCTAGAGCAGGAGACCCAGTACTTC

clone size: -
V gene: TRBV29-1
D gene: TRBD2
J gene: TRBJ2-1
CDR3 protein: CSTSGRLAGYNEQFF
CDR3 DNA: TGCAGCACCTCGGGGCGTTTAGCGGGGTACAATGAGCAGTTCTTC

clone size: few
V gene: TRBV7-8
D gene: TRBD1
J gene: TRBJ1-4
CDR3 protein: CASSSDRGFDEKLFF
CDR3 DNA: TGTGCCAGCAGCTCGGACAGGGGGTTTGATGAAAAACTGTTTTTT

clone size: -
V gene: TRBV9
D gene: TRBD2
J gene: TRBJ2-3
CDR3 protein: CAPGAGGADTQYF
CDR3 DNA: TGTGCCCCCGGGGCGGGAGGAGCAGATACGCAGTATTTT

clone size: -
V gene: TRBV27
D gene: -
J gene: TRBJ1-4
CDR3 protein: CASSLTAVGGKLFF
CDR3 DNA: TGTGCCAGCAGTCTTACGGCGGTAGGGGGAAAACTGTTTTTT

clone size: -
V gene: TRBV11-3
D gene: -
J gene: TRBJ2-1
CDR3 protein: CASSFTQGHNNEQFF
CDR3 DNA: TGTGCCAGCAGCTTTACCCAGGGTCACAACAATGAGCAGTTCTTC

clone size: -
V gene: TRBV9
D gene: -
J gene: TRBJ1-6
CDR3 protein: CASSVEANSPLHF
CDR3 DNA: TGTGCCAGCAGCGTAGAAGCTAATTCACCCCTCCACTTT

clone size: -
V gene: TRBV5-1
D gene: TRBD1
J gene: TRBJ2-7
CDR3 protein: CASSTGQGSSYEQYF
CDR3 DNA: TGCGCCAGCAGCACCGGACAGGGGAGCTCCTACGAGCAGTACTTC